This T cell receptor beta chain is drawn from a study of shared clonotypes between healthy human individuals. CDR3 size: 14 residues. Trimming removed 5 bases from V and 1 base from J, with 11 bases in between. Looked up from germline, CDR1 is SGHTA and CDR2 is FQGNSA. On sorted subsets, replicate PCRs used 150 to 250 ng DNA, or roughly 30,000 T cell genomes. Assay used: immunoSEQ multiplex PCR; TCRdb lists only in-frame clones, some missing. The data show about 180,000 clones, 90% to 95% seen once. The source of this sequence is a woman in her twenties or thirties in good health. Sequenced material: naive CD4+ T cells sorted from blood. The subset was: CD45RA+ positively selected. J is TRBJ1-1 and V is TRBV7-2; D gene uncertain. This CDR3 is CASSLVVRNTEAFF. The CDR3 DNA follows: TGTGCCAGCAGCCTTGTAGTACGGAACACTGAAGCTTTCTTT.